This TCR beta chain was profiled in a study of T cell changes during pregnancy in multiple sclerosis. The method was immunoSEQ multiplex PCR; TCRdb's version includes in-frame clones alone and lacks a portion of them. The top ten clones hold around 0.48% of a sample with 40,000 or so clones, about 91% of them seen once. This clone was detected a few times. This material consisted of CD4+ T cells from peripheral blood mononuclear cells, taken in the third trimester of pregnancy. This TCR was sampled from a female donor in good health, enrolled as a control in a pregnancy study.

CDR3 sequence (DNA): TGTGCCAGCAGTTACTCACAGGGTAACACTGAAGCTTTCTTT. Translated, it gives CASSYSQGNTEAFF. The J gene is TRBJ1-1, the V gene TRBV6-6, with D maybe TRBD1 (6 bases). CDR1 is MNHNY, CDR2 SVGAGI, per germline (reference sequence). The CDR3 consists of 14 residues. Trimming removed 0 bases at V and 2 bases at J, with 7 bases between.